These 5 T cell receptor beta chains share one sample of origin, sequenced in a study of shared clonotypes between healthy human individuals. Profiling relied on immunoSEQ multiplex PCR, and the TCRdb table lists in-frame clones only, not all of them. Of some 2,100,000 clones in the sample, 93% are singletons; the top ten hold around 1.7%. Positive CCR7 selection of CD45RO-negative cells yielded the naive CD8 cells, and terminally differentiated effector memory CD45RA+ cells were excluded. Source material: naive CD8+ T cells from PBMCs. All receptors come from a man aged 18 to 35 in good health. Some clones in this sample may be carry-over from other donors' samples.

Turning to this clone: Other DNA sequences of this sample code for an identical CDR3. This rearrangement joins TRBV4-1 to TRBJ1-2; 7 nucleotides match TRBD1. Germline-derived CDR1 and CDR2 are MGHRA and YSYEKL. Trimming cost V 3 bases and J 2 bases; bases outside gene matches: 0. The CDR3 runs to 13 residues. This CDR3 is CASSQTGNYGYTF. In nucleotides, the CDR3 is TGCGCCAGCAGCCAGACAGGGAACTATGGCTACACCTTC.

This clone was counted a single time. CDR3 nucleotides: TGTGCCAGCAGACGACAGGGGAGCAATCAGCCCCAGCATTTT. Protein: CASRRQGSNQPQHF. The chain joins TRBV27 to TRBJ1-5; 8 nucleotides match TRBD1. Germline V gives CDR1 MNHEY, CDR2 SMNVEV (reference sequence). With V trimmed by 6 bases and J by 1 base, 2 bases remained unmatched. The CDR3 length is 14 residues.

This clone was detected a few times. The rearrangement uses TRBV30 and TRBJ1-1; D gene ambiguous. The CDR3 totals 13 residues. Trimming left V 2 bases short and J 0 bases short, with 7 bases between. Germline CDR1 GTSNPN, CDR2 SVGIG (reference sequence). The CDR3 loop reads CAWSLLMNTEAFF. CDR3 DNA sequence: TGTGCCTGGAGTCTACTGATGAACACTGAAGCTTTCTTT.

CDR3 nucleotide sequence: TGTGCCAGCTCCTTTTTGGCACCATCAAACACCGGGGAGCTGTTTTTT. It translates to CASSFLAPSNTGELFF. The J gene is TRBJ2-2, the V gene TRBV11-2; D remains ambiguous. This CDR3 region has 16 residues. Trimming pared 8 bases from V and 2 bases from J, leaving 18 bases between. Germline V gene lookup returns CDR1 SGHAT and CDR2 FQNNGV.

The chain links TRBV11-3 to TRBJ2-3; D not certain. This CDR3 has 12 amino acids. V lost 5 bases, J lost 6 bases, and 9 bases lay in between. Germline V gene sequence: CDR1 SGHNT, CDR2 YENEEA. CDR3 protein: CASSDRFDTQYF. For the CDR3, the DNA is TGTGCCAGCAGCGACCGATTTGATACGCAGTATTTT.